This TCR beta chain was retrieved from a study of breast tumors, draining lymph nodes, adjacent tissues. Study results and caveats: Luminal-like breast cancer showed significantly higher tumor–nontumor repertoire similarity than basal-like. Findings are consistent with lymph node origin and intratumoral expansion of most tumor T cells. That most tumor T cells come from lymph nodes remained unproven. Tumor TCR diversity was below lymph nodes but above nontumor tissue.

The lymph nodes were axillary draining lymph nodes from breast cancer patients. MiXCR was run by TCRdb on the multiplex PCR reads, yielding one entry per CDR3 protein. The sample includes about 130,000 distinct CDR3 sequences, 21% seen only once; the top ten take 2% to 2.5%. Germline V CDR1 and CDR2: DFQATT, SNEGSKA (reference sequence). This CDR3 comprises 17 residues. This clonotype was detected a few times. Its specificity is not known. A junction boundary mismatches the germline segment, possibly from a read error. V is TRBV20-1 and J is TRBJ1-2; 7 nucleotides match TRBD1. This clonotype was sampled from a female donor with breast cancer. Some clones in this sample may be carry-over from other donors' samples. The sample was axillary lymph node tissue. The CDR3 DNA sequence: TGCAGTACTAGAGATGGGGGGACAGAGGCATCTCTCTATGGCTACACCTTC. Its translation is CSTRDGGTEASLYGYTF.